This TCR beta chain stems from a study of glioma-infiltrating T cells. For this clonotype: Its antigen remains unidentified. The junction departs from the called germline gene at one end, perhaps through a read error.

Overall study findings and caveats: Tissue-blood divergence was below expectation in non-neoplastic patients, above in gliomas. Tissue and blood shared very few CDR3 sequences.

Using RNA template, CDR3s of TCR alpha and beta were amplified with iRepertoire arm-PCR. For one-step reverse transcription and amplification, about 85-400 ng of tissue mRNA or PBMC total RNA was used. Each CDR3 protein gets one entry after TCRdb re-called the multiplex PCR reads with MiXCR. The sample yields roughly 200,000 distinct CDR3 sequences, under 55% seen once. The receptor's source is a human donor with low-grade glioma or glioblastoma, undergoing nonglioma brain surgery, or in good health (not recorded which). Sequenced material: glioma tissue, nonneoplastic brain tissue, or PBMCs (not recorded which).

The CDR3 loop is CAGSPRMRNTEAFF. The CDR3 bases are TGTGCCGGCAGTCCGCGGATGAGAAACACTGAAGCTTTCTTT. The chain couples TRBV12-3 or TRBV12-4 to TRBJ1-1; D not certain. The CDR3 sequence is 14 residues long.